This T cell receptor beta chain was recovered during a study of T cell responses to AZD1222 COVID-19 vaccine. Regarding the study as a whole: Regions left unmutated in variants are reportedly the target of nearly half of spike-specific TCRs.

Some clones are missing from TCRdb's copy, which holds only in-frame ones; the method was immunoSEQ multiplex PCR. This table has about 73,000 clones, nearly 90% appearing once. Comment on this clone: Its antigen is still unknown.

Germline values: CDR1 SGHDN, CDR2 FVKESK. The CDR3 is 16 amino acids. V lost 0 bases and J lost 5, with 16 bases in between. The rearrangement joins TRBV14 to TRBJ1-2; D remains ambiguous. The sample consisted of peripheral blood, taken 28 days after the second AZD1222 dose. The source of this sequence is an adult who received the AZD1222 COVID-19 vaccine. The CDR3: CASSQEGRIPTYGYTF. The CDR3 bases are TGTGCCAGCAGCCAAGAAGGACGAATTCCGACTTATGGCTACACCTTC.